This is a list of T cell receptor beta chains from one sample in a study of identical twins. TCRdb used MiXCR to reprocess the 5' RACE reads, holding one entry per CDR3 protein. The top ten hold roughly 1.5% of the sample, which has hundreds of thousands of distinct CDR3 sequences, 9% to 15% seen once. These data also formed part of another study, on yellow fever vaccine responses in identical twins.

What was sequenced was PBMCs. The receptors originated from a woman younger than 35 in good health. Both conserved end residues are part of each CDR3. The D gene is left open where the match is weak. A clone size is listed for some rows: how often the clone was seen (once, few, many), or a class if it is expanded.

DNA: TGTGCCACCAGCAGACAAACGGGAGGAATGGGGCCCCAGCATTTT
CDR3: CATSRQTGGMGPQHF
D: NA
V: TRBV15
size: few
J: TRBJ1-5

DNA: TGTGCCAGCAGTTACTTCGGTAGCGGGAGCCCATACCAGTTCTTC
CDR3: CASSYFGSGSPYQFF
D: TRBD2
V: TRBV6-2/TRBV6-3
size: NA
J: TRBJ2-1

DNA: TGCGCCAGCAGTGAGCAGGCCCTCGTTGCTAGCGGGAGGCGGGGTGAGCAGTTCTTC
CDR3: CASSEQALVASGRRGEQFF
D: TRBD2
V: TRBV10-2
size: NA
J: TRBJ2-1

DNA: TGTGCCAGCAGTGAAGGCTTCGTCTATGAGCAGTTCTTC
CDR3: CASSEGFVYEQFF
D: NA
V: TRBV2
size: few
J: TRBJ2-1

DNA: TGCAGTGCTAGAAGGAGCAATGAGCAGTTCTTC
CDR3: CSARRSNEQFF
D: NA
V: TRBV20-1
size: few
J: TRBJ2-1

DNA: TGCGCCAGCAGCCAAGACAGAACTAGCGGGAGGGAGTACTACGAGCAGTACTTC
CDR3: CASSQDRTSGREYYEQYF
D: TRBD2
V: TRBV4-1
size: few
J: TRBJ2-7

DNA: TGCGCCAGCAGTGATGCGGGAGGGCCGTATGAGCAGTTCTTC
CDR3: CASSDAGGPYEQFF
D: TRBD2
V: TRBV10-1
size: NA
J: TRBJ2-1

DNA: TGTGCCAGCAGCTTGAGCGGACAGGCGACCCAGTACTTC
CDR3: CASSLSGQATQYF
D: TRBD1
V: TRBV7-8
size: NA
J: TRBJ2-5

DNA: TGTGCCAGCAGCGTACCAGGGGTGAGCACCGGGGAGCTGTTTTTT
CDR3: CASSVPGVSTGELFF
D: NA
V: TRBV9
size: NA
J: TRBJ2-2

DNA: TGTGCCAGCAGTGCTGTGGAGTCCCCCGATACGCAGTATTTT
CDR3: CASSAVESPDTQYF
D: NA
V: TRBV6-4
size: few
J: TRBJ2-3

DNA: TGTGCCAGCAGCCAGGGGAGAGGGCGGACTGAAGCTTTCTTT
CDR3: CASSQGRGRTEAFF
D: NA
V: TRBV4-2
size: NA
J: TRBJ1-1

DNA: TGTGCCAGCAGTTACTCGATAAGACTGGGAGGGAAGGGGGAGCTGTTTTTT
CDR3: CASSYSIRLGGKGELFF
D: TRBD2
V: TRBV6-5
size: few
J: TRBJ2-2

DNA: TGTGCAGTAAAGGGACAGGGCACAGATACGCAGTATTTT
CDR3: CAVKGQGTDTQYF
D: TRBD1
V: TRBV5-6
size: few
J: TRBJ2-3

DNA: TGTGCCAGCAGCCGACACACCCCACAGGGGGCGATTAACAATGAGCAGTTCTTC
CDR3: CASSRHTPQGAINNEQFF
D: TRBD1
V: TRBV7-6
size: few
J: TRBJ2-1

DNA: TGTGCCAGCAGTAGCTCCGGGACAGGGAATGAAAAACTGTTTTTT
CDR3: CASSSSGTGNEKLFF
D: TRBD1
V: TRBV28
size: many
J: TRBJ1-4

DNA: TGTGCCATCAGTCTTAGCGGGGGGCCTTACAATGAGCAGTTCTTC
CDR3: CAISLSGGPYNEQFF
D: TRBD2
V: TRBV10-3
size: NA
J: TRBJ2-1